Following are 6 T cell receptor beta chains from one sample sequenced in a study of cytomegalovirus exposure and HLA in healthy donors. The PCR contained 60 Vbeta and 13 Jbeta primers. The method was immunoSEQ multiplex PCR; TCRdb's version includes in-frame clones alone and lacks a portion of them. The sample records over 150,000 clones, roughly 80% being singletons. The sequenced sample was PBMCs. These receptors were collected from a male donor in good health and CMV-seronegative.

The chain uses TRBV9 and TRBJ1-1; 9 bases agree with TRBD1. The V segment lost 2 bases and the J segment 5 bases; nucleotides outside the gene matches: 7. This CDR3 is 15 amino acids long. Germline V gives CDR1 SGDLS, CDR2 YYNGEE. CDR3 sequence: CASSVAGTGRTEAFF. The CDR3 DNA reads as TGTGCCAGCAGCGTCGCCGGGACAGGGAGAACTGAAGCTTTCTTT.

The chain has TRBV4-1 and TRBJ2-3; D is ambiguous. The CDR3 sequence is 13 residues long. Trimming stripped 0 bases from V and 5 bases from J, with 6 bases between. Germline V lookup: CDR1 MGHRA, CDR2 YSYEKL. The CDR3 DNA reads as TGCGCCAGCAGCCAAGATCCGAGAGATACGCAGTATTTT. Protein: CASSQDPRDTQYF.

The chain uses TRBV6-6 and TRBJ1-1, with D possibly matching TRBD1 (5 bases). Germline CDR1 reads MNHNY; CDR2 reads SVGAGI (reference sequence). V was shortened by 6 bases and J by 0 bases, with 8 bases between the two germline ends. The CDR3 consists of 13 residues. The CDR3 protein is CASRDSMNTEAFF. DNA for the CDR3: TGTGCCAGCAGAGACAGCATGAACACTGAAGCTTTCTTT.

The J gene is TRBJ2-1, the V gene TRBV7-9; 8 bases are shared with TRBD2. V was pared by 6 bases and J by 16 bases, with 11 bases of the junction left unmatched. The CDR3 runs 12 residues. Per the germline V gene, CDR1 is SEHNR and CDR2 is FQNEAQ (reference sequence). The CDR3 sequence: CASSLIREGPFF. Written as DNA, the CDR3 is TGTGCCAGCAGTCTTATACGGGAGGGCCCCTTCTTC.

This chain uses TRBV12-1 with TRBJ2-6; the table names TRBD2, a call not compared with the DNA. TRBV12-1 is a pseudogene. The CDR3 extends over 18 amino acids. The CDR3 here is CASSLGPSGVSGANVLTF. In nucleotides, the CDR3 is TGTGCCAGCAGCTTAGGTCCGAGCGGGGTCTCTGGGGCCAACGTCCTGACTTTC.

This chain uses TRBV25-1 with TRBJ1-2; 7 bases line up with TRBD1. With 6 bases clipped from V and 0 bases from J, the junction kept 7 bases outside the gene matches. CDR3 length equals 15 residues. Germline V gene lookup returns CDR1 MGHDK and CDR2 SYGVNS. CDR3 residues: CASRRDSLANYGYTF. The CDR3 bases are TGTGCCAGCAGGCGGGACAGCTTAGCTAACTATGGCTACACCTTC.